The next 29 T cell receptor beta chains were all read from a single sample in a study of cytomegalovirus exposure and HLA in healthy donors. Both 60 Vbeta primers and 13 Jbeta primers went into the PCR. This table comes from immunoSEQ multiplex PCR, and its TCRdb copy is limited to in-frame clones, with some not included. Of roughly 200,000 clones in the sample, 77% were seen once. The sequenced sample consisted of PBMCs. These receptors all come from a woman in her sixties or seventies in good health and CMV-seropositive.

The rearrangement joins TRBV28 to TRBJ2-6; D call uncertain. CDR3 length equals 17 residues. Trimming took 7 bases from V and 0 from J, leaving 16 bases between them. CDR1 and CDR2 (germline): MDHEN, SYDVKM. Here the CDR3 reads CASTWAQSPSGANVLTF. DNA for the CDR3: TGTGCCAGCACCTGGGCCCAGAGCCCCTCTGGGGCCAACGTCCTGACTTTC.

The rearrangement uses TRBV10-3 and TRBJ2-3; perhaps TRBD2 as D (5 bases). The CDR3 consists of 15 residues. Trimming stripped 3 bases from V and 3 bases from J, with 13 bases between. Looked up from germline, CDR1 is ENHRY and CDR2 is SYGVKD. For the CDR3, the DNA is TGTGCCATCAGTGATGAGGACTCAATTACAGATACGCAGTATTTT. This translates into CAISDEDSITDTQYF.

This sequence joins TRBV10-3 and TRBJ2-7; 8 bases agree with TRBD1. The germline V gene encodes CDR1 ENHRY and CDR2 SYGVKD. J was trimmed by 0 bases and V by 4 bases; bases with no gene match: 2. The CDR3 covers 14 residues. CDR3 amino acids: CAISGQGSSYEQYF. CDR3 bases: TGTGCCATCAGTGGACAGGGGAGCTCCTACGAGCAGTACTTC.

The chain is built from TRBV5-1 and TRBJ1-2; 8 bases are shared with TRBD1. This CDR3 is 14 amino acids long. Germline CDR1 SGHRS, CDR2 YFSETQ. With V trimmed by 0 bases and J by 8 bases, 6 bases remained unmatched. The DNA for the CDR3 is TGCGCCAGCAGCTTGGGACAGGGGTCGGGAGGCTACACCTTC. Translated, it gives CASSLGQGSGGYTF.

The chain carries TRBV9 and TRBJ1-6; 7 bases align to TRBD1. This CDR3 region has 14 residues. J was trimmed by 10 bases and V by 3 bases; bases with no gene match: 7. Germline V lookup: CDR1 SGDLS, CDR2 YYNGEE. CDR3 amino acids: CASSGDRAGSPLHF. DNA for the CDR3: TGTGCCAGCAGCGGTGACAGGGCAGGCTCACCCCTCCACTTT.

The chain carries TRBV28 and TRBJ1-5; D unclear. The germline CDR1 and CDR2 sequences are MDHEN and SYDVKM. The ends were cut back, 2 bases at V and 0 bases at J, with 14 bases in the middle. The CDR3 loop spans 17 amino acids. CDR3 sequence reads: CASSLVDDSYSNQPQHF. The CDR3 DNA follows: TGTGCCAGCAGTTTAGTCGACGACTCCTATAGCAATCAGCCCCAGCATTTT.

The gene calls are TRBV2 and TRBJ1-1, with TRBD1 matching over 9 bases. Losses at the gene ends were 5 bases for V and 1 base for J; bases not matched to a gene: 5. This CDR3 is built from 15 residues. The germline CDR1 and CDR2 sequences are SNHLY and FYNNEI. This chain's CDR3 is CASSKLTGGNTEAFF. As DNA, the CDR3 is TGTGCCAGCAGTAAACTGACAGGGGGGAACACTGAAGCTTTCTTT.

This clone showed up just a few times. The CDR3 sequence: CASSLGGQGSFSPLHF. DNA of the CDR3: TGTGCCAGCAGCTTAGGCGGACAGGGAAGTTTCTCACCCCTCCACTTT. This chain uses TRBV11-2 with TRBJ1-6; 8 bases fit TRBD1. Germline lookup yields CDR1 SGHAT and CDR2 FQNNGV. The CDR3 extends over 16 amino acids. V lost 1 base, J lost 10 bases, and 9 bases stayed unmatched.

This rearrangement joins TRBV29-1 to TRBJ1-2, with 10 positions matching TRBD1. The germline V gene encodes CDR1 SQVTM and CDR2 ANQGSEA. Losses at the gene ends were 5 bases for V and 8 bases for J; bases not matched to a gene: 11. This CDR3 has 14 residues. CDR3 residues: CSVSVGQGLEGYTF. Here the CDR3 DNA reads TGCAGCGTTTCGGTGGGACAGGGGTTGGAGGGCTACACCTTC.

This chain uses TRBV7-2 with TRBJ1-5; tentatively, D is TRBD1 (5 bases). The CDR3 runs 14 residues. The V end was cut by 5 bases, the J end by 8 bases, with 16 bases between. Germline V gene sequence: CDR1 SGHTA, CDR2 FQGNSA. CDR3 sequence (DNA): TGTGCCAGCAGCCCAAGATTTGCACAGGAGCCCCAGCATTTT. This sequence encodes CASSPRFAQEPQHF.

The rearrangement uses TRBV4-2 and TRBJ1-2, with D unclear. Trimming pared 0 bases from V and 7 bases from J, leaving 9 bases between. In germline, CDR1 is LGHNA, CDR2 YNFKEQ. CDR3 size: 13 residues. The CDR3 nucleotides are TGTGCCAGCAGCCAAGAGGAGCGTGCTGGCTACACCTTC. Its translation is CASSQEERAGYTF.

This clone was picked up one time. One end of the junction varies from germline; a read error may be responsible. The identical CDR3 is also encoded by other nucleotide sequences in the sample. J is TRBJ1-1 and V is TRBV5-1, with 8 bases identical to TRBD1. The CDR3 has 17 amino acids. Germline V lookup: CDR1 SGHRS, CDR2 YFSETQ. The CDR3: CASSQMTGAHFEAEAFF. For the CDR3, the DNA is TGCGCTAGCAGCCAAATGACAGGGGCCCACTTTGAGGCTGAAGCTTTCTTT.

Written as DNA, the CDR3 is TGCAGCGCGACTCGGGGTAGCTCCTACAATGAGCAGTTCTTC. This gives the protein CSATRGSSYNEQFF. The genes are TRBV29-1 and TRBJ2-7, with D perhaps matching TRBD2 (5 bases). TRBJ2-1 matches the DNA end more closely, so the J call is doubtful. CDR3 length equals 14 residues. Germline lookup yields CDR1 SQVTM and CDR2 ANQGSEA.

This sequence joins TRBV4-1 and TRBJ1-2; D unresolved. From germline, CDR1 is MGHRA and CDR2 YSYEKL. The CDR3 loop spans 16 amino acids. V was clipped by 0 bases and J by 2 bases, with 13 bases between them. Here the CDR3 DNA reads TGCGCCAGCAGCCAAGATCAGGCTTTCGTAAACTATGGCTACACCTTC. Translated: CASSQDQAFVNYGYTF.

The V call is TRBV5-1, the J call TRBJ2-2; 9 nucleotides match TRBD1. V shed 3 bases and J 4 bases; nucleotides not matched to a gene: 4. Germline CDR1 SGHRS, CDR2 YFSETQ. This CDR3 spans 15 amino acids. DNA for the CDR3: TGCGCCAGCAGCTCCGGACAGGGGCGCACCGGGGAGCTGTTTTTT. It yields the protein CASSSGQGRTGELFF.

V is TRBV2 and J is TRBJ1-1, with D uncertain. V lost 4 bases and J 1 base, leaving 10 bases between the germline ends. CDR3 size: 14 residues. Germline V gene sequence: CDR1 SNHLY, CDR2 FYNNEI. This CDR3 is CASSGPGGNTEAFF. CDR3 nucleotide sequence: TGTGCCAGCAGTGGGCCAGGTGGGAACACTGAAGCTTTCTTT.

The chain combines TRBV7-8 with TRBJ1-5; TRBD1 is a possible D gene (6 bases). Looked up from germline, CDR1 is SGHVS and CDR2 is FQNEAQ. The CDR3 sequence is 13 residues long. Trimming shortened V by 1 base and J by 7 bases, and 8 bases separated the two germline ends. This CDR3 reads CASSLDRVQPQHF. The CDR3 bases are TGTGCCAGCAGCTTAGACAGGGTCCAGCCCCAGCATTTT.

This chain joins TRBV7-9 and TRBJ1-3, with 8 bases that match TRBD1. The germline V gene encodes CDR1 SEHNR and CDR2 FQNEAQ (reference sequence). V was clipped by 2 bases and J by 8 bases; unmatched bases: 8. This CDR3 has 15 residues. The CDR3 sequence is CASSLWTGRGHTIYF. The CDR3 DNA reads TGTGCCAGCAGCTTATGGACAGGGAGGGGTCACACCATATATTTT. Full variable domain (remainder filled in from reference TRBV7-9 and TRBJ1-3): DTGVSQNPRHKITKRGQNVTFRCDPISEHNRLYWYRQTLGQGPEFLTYFQNEAQLEKSRLLSDRFSAERPKGSFSTLEIQRTEQGDSAMYLCASSLWTGRGHTIYFGEGSWLTVV.

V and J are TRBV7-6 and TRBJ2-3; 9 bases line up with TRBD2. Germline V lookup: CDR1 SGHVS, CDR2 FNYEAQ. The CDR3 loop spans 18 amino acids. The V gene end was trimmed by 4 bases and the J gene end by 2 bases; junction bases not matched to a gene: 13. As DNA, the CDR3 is TGTGCCAGCAGCTCGGGGGGATGGCGGGGGGGTATCACAGATACGCAGTATTTT. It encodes CASSSGGWRGGITDTQYF.

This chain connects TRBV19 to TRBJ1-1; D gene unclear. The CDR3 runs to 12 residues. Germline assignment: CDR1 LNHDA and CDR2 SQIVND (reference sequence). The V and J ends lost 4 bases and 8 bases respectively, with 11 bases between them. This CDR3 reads CASSRFPREAFF. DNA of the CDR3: TGTGCCAGTAGTAGGTTCCCCAGAGAAGCTTTCTTT.

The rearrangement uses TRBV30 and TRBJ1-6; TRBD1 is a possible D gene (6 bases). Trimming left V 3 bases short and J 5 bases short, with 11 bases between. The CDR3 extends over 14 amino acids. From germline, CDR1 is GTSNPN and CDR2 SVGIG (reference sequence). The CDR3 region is CAWSRQADNSPLHF. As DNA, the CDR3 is TGTGCCTGGAGCCGACAGGCCGATAATTCACCCCTCCACTTT.

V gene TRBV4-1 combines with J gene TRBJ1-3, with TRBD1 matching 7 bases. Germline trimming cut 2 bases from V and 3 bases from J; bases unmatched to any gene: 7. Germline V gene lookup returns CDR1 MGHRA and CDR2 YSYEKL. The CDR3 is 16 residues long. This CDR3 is CASSQTGVPGGNTIYF. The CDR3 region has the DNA TGCGCCAGCAGCCAAACAGGGGTGCCGGGTGGAAACACCATATATTTT.

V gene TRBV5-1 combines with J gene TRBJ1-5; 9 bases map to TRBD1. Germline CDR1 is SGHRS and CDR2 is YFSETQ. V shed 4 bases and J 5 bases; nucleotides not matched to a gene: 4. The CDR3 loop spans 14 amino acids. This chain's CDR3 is CASSPGQGYQPQHF. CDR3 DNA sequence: TGCGCCAGCAGCCCGGGACAGGGATATCAGCCCCAGCATTTT.

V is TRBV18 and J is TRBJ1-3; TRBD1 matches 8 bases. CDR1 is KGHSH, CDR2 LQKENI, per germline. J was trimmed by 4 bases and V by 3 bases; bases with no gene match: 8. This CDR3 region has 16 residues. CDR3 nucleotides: TGTGCCAGCTCACCCTCAGGGGGCGCTGACGGAAACACCATATATTTT. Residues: CASSPSGGADGNTIYF. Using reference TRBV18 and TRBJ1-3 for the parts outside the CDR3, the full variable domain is NAGVMQNPRHLVRRRGQEARLRCSPMKGHSHVYWYRQLPEEGLKFMVYLQKENIIDESGMPKERFSAEFPKEGPSILRIQQVVRGDSAAYFCASSPSGGADGNTIYFGEGSWLTVV.

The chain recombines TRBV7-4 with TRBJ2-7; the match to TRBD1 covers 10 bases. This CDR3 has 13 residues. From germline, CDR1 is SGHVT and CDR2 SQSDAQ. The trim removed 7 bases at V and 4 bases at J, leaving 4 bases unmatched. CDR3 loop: CASIGQGDYEQYF. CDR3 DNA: TGTGCCAGCATCGGACAGGGGGATTACGAGCAGTACTTC.

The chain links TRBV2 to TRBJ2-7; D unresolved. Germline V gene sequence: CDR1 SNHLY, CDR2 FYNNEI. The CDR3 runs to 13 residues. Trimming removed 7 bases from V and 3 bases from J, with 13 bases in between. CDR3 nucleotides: TGTGCCAGCAAGGCACAGACCTTCTACGAGCAGTACTTC. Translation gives CASKAQTFYEQYF.

CDR3 residues: CASSSPFRYTDTQYF. DNA of the CDR3: TGTGCCAGCAGCTCCCCCTTCCGGTACACAGATACGCAGTATTTT. The chain has TRBV11-2 and TRBJ2-3; unclear D gene. The V end was cut by 4 bases, the J end by 2 bases, with 13 bases between. Germline V gene data show CDR1 as SGHAT and CDR2 as FQNNGV. The length of the CDR3 is 15 residues.

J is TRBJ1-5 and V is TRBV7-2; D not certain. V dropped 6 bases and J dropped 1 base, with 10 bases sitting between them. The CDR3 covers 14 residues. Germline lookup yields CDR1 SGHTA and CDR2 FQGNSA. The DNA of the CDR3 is TGTGCCAGCAGTCCAGACTCAAGCAATCAGCCCCAGCATTTT. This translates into CASSPDSSNQPQHF.

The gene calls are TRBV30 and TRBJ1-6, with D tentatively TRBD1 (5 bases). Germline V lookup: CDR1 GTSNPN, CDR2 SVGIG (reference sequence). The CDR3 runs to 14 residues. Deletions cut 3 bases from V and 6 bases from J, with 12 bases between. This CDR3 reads CAWSDGTINSPLHF. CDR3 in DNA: TGTGCCTGGAGCGACGGGACTATTAATTCACCCCTCCACTTT.